One TCR beta chain is described in this entry. CDR3 size: 16 residues. Trimming left V 5 bases short and J 0 bases short, with 13 bases between. Germline CDR1 and CDR2: SGHTA and FQGNSA. The data derive from a study of cytomegalovirus exposure and HLA in healthy donors. It was with 60 Vbeta and 13 Jbeta primers that the PCR ran. Profiled with immunoSEQ multiplex PCR; TCRdb holds only in-frame clones, not every one. This table holds 150,000 to 200,000 clones, about four fifths found once. V and J are TRBV7-2 and TRBJ1-4; weak D call: TRBD1 (5 bases). Material: PBMCs. The sequence derives from a woman in her 30s in good health and CMV-seropositive. CDR3 nucleotide sequence: TGTGCCAGCAGCCCCGGTCGACAGCCAACTAATGAAAAACTGTTTTTT. It yields the protein CASSPGRQPTNEKLFF.